Shown below are 6 T cell receptor beta chains from a single sample sequenced in a study of cytomegalovirus exposure and HLA in healthy donors (TCRdb year 2017). Libraries were made using the immunoSEQ multiplex PCR assay. For the multiplex PCR, a mixture combining 60 forward primers for TCR Vbeta segments and 13 reverse primers for TCR Jbeta segments was used. TCRdb re-hosts the immuneACCESS table, in-frame sequences only. Its copies lack some clones; in the studies checked, an unresolved V gene accounts for under half of them, and the cause for the rest is not known. Within this sample are roughly 180,000 clones, with roughly 80% of them counted one time only. The top ten clones comprise around 2.5% of the sample. What was sequenced was PBMCs. These receptors came from a female donor in good health and CMV-seronegative.

A word on this clone: The same CDR3 can be traced to other DNA sequences in this sample. V is TRBV14 and J is TRBJ2-5; D is possibly TRBD2 (6 bases). This CDR3 is 16 amino acids long. Trimming took 3 bases from V and 5 from J, leaving 19 bases between them. Germline V gene data show CDR1 as SGHDN and CDR2 as FVKESK. The CDR3 loop reads CASSQGRLGGVETQYF. The CDR3 nucleotides read TGTGCCAGCAGCCAGGGCAGACTGGGGGGAGTGGAGACCCAGTACTTC.

This chain joins TRBV30 and TRBJ2-2; 10 bases map to TRBD2. The germline V gene encodes CDR1 GTSNPN and CDR2 SVGIG (reference sequence). With 4 bases clipped from V and 4 bases from J, the junction kept 12 bases outside the gene matches. The CDR3 extends over 17 amino acids. The CDR3 sequence: CAWIGLAASRGTGELFF. In nucleotides, the CDR3 is TGTGCCTGGATCGGACTAGCGGCTTCCAGGGGCACCGGGGAGCTGTTTTTT.

The chain couples TRBV2 to TRBJ1-5; D unresolved. There are 13 residues in the CDR3. Trimming removed 4 bases at V and 7 bases at J, with 11 bases between. In germline, CDR1 is SNHLY, CDR2 FYNNEI. The CDR3 bases are TGTGCCAGCAGTGGTGATTTGGGCCAGCCCCAGCATTTT. This codes for CASSGDLGQPQHF.

The V and J genes are TRBV2 and TRBJ1-5; D is possibly TRBD1 (5 bases). The germline V gene has CDR1 SNHLY and CDR2 FYNNEI. CDR3 length: 17 residues. The V end was cut by 6 bases, the J end by 0 bases, with 18 bases between. CDR3: CASRATAGGDSNQPQHF. The CDR3 coding sequence is TGTGCCAGCAGGGCGACAGCGGGAGGGGATAGCAATCAGCCCCAGCATTTT. The variable domain in full, completed from reference TRBV2 and TRBJ1-5, reads EPEVTQTPSHQVTQMGQEVILRCVPISNHLYFYWYRQILGQKVEFLVSFYNNEISEKSEIFDDQFSVERPDGSNFTLKIRSTKLEDSAMYFCASRATAGGDSNQPQHFGDGTRLSIL.

The rearrangement joins TRBV11-2 to TRBJ2-2; D remains unclear. CDR3 size: 15 residues. Per germline, CDR1 SGHAT and CDR2 FQNNGV. V dropped 6 bases and J dropped 8 bases, with 19 bases sitting between them. For the CDR3, the DNA is TGTGCCAGCAGATCCCTCGACTTCCGGAGTGGGGAGCTGTTTTTT. Protein sequence: CASRSLDFRSGELFF.

The CDR3 is CASSLPGLAGGPNTGELFF. The CDR3 DNA follows: TGTGCCAGCAGTTTACCAGGACTAGCGGGAGGCCCGAACACCGGGGAGCTGTTTTTT. V is TRBV27 and J is TRBJ2-2; 14 bases map to TRBD2. Germline CDR1 MNHEY, CDR2 SMNVEV (reference sequence). The V gene end was trimmed by 2 bases and the J gene end by 0 bases; junction bases not matched to a gene: 5. The CDR3 has 19 amino acids.